Following are 22 T cell receptor beta chains from one sample sequenced in a study of CD4+ T cells in melanoma. Produced via immunoSEQ multiplex PCR; TCRdb's table is partial and in-frame only. The sample lists around 16,000 clones; less than 85% were seen once. Sequencing was carried out using cells from a culture (not recorded whether cultured in vitro). The receptors derive from a human donor with melanoma.

The rearrangement joins TRBV18 to TRBJ1-1; D is unclear. Trimming took 0 bases from V and 1 from J, leaving 9 bases between them. Per the germline V gene, CDR1 is KGHSH and CDR2 is LQKENI. This CDR3 region has 15 residues. The CDR3 DNA is TGTGCCAGCTCACCACCGGGAAGCTCGAACACTGAAGCTTTCTTT. Translation gives CASSPPGSSNTEAFF.

The chain recombines TRBV7-3 with TRBJ1-2; 7 bases map to TRBD1. The CDR3 sequence is 16 residues long. Germline V lookup: CDR1 SGHTA, CDR2 FQGTGA. Trimming took 1 base from V and 3 from J; bases not matched to a gene: 8. The CDR3 is CASSLNGRGHDYGYTF. CDR3 in DNA: TGTGCCAGCAGCTTAAACGGGAGGGGGCATGACTATGGCTACACCTTC.

This chain links TRBV6-1 with TRBJ1-4, with D unclear. The CDR3 runs 15 residues. V dropped 4 bases and J dropped 0 bases, with 9 bases sitting between them. Germline V gene sequence: CDR1 MNHNS, CDR2 SASEGT. CDR3 DNA: TGTGCCAGCAGTGTCCAGGTCACAACTAATGAAAAACTGTTTTTT. This encodes CASSVQVTTNEKLFF.

V gene TRBV6-5 combines with J gene TRBJ2-5; a weak D match, TRBD2 (6 bases). This CDR3 has 15 residues. Germline V gene sequence: CDR1 MNHEY, CDR2 SVGAGI. Trimming took 0 bases from V and 5 from J, leaving 13 bases between them. The CDR3 region is CASSYSPSARETQYF. DNA of the CDR3: TGTGCCAGCAGTTACTCGCCTAGCGCTAGGGAGACCCAGTACTTC.

The chain combines TRBV30 with TRBJ2-5; 7 bases match TRBD2. V lost 0 bases to trimming and J lost 3 bases; unmatched junction nucleotides: 16. This CDR3 contains 18 residues. CDR1 is GTSNPN, CDR2 SVGIG, per germline (reference sequence). CDR3 in DNA: TGTGCCTGGAGTGTTATGGGGTCGGGCGGGGGTGCAAAAGAGACCCAGTACTTC. Translating gives CAWSVMGSGGGAKETQYF.

The chain combines TRBV6-5 with TRBJ1-1; 9 bases line up with TRBD1. The V segment lost 5 bases and the J segment 4 bases; nucleotides outside the gene matches: 8. Germline CDR1 is MNHEY and CDR2 is SVGAGI. The CDR3 loop spans 15 amino acids. The CDR3 DNA sequence: TGTGCCAGCAGTGCTGAGGGACAGGGCACCACTGAAGCTTTCTTT. This translates into CASSAEGQGTTEAFF.

The chain combines TRBV18 with TRBJ1-2; D call uncertain. Trimming took 3 bases from V and 3 from J, leaving 17 bases between them. In germline, CDR1 is KGHSH, CDR2 LQKENI. The CDR3 extends over 16 amino acids. The DNA of the CDR3 is TGTGCCAGCTCACCCCGACAAACTACTAGCCACTATGGCTACACCTTC. Residues: CASSPRQTTSHYGYTF.

The chain's CDR3 is CASSNLTRQRYF. CDR3 sequence (DNA): TGTGCCAGTAGTAATCTGACAAGACAACGGTATTTT. V is TRBV19 and J is TRBJ2-3; D uncertain. V lost 4 bases and J 14 bases, leaving 16 bases between the germline ends. This CDR3 is 12 amino acids long. Germline lookup yields CDR1 LNHDA and CDR2 SQIVND (reference sequence).

The J gene is TRBJ1-3, the V gene TRBV7-9; the D gene is possibly TRBD1 (5 bases). The length of the CDR3 is 16 residues. V was trimmed by 4 bases and J by 4 bases, leaving 17 bases between them. The germline V gene has CDR1 SEHNR and CDR2 FQNEAQ (reference sequence). CDR3 loop: CASSSVRGLRGNTIYF. In DNA, the CDR3 is TGTGCCAGCAGCTCGGTTCGGGGCCTAAGGGGAAACACCATATATTTT.

V and J are TRBV5-1 and TRBJ1-6, with unresolved D. Between the trimmed V and J ends, which lost 2 bases and 7 bases, there was a span of 10 bases. Germline V gene lookup returns CDR1 SGHRS and CDR2 YFSETQ. The CDR3 spans 14 residues. The CDR3 DNA sequence: TGCGCCAGCAGCTTATTCGAGCAAAATTCACCCCTCCACTTT. This gives the protein CASSLFEQNSPLHF. The variable domain in full, completed from reference TRBV5-1 and TRBJ1-6, reads KAGVTQTPRYLIKTRGQQVTLSCSPISGHRSVSWYQQTPGQGLQFLFEYFSETQRNKGNFPGRFSGRQFSNSRSEMNVSTLELGDSALYLCASSLFEQNSPLHFGNGTRLTVT.

The chain recombines TRBV5-4 with TRBJ1-3; a weak D match, TRBD1 (6 bases). The V end lost 1 base, the J end lost 0 bases, and 14 bases lay between the germline ends. The CDR3 consists of 17 residues. The germline V gene encodes CDR1 SGHNT and CDR2 YYREEE (reference sequence). For the CDR3, the DNA is TGTGCCAGCAGCTTGACGCGGGGGGCCACCTCTGGAAACACCATATATTTT. Protein product: CASSLTRGATSGNTIYF.

The chain joins TRBV6-6 to TRBJ1-1; 8 bases agree with TRBD1. From germline, CDR1 is MNHNY and CDR2 SVGAGI (reference sequence). Trimming took 5 bases from V and 3 from J; bases not matched to a gene: 5. The CDR3 runs to 14 residues. The CDR3 region is CASSMTGADTEAFF. The CDR3 coding sequence is TGTGCCAGCAGTATGACAGGGGCCGACACTGAAGCTTTCTTT.

This chain links TRBV5-1 with TRBJ1-6; possibly TRBD1 for D (5 bases). The CDR3 contains 13 residues. The germline V and J ends were trimmed by 2 bases and 11 bases, with 11 bases remaining between them. CDR1 is SGHRS and CDR2 is YFSETQ in the germline V gene. CDR3 nucleotides: TGCGCCAGCAGCTTAGACTCGGGGCCACCCCTCCACTTT. Protein product: CASSLDSGPPLHF.

The rearrangement joins TRBV5-4 to TRBJ2-7; D may be TRBD1 (6 bases). Between the trimmed V and J ends, which lost 1 base and 5 bases, there was a span of 13 bases. From germline, CDR1 is SGHNT and CDR2 YYREEE (reference sequence). CDR3 size: 14 residues. CDR3 residues: CASSLSQGLDEQYF. The CDR3 bases are TGTGCCAGCAGCTTGAGTCAGGGGTTGGACGAGCAGTACTTC.

The CDR3 nucleotides are TGTGCCAGCAGCTCGAATACCTTGGGGGAGCAGTACTTC. Its translation is CASSSNTLGEQYF. The V gene is TRBV6-1, the J gene TRBJ2-7; D unclear. V was shortened by 6 bases and J by 7 bases, with 16 bases between the two germline ends. Germline CDR1 is MNHNS and CDR2 is SASEGT. The CDR3 totals 13 residues.

The chain recombines TRBV5-1 with TRBJ1-2, with D unclear. The CDR3 spans 12 residues. The V and J ends lost 3 bases and 8 bases respectively, with 11 bases between them. The germline CDR1 and CDR2 sequences are SGHRS and YFSETQ. The CDR3 DNA sequence: TGCGCCAGCAGCTCGGGCGTGGGGGGCTACACCTTC. This encodes CASSSGVGGYTF.

The chain is built from TRBV7-9 and TRBJ1-2, with D perhaps matching TRBD1 (5 bases). The CDR3 is made up of 12 amino acids. V lost 5 bases to trimming and J lost 10 bases, with 14 bases between them. Germline loops: CDR1 SEHNR, CDR2 FQNEAQ (reference sequence). As DNA, the CDR3 is TGTGCCAGCAGCCAAAGGGGCGGGTACTACACCTTC. It is translated as CASSQRGGYYTF.

The V gene is TRBV6-6, the J gene TRBJ1-3; D possibly corresponds to TRBD1 (5 bases). Germline CDR1 reads MNHNY; CDR2 reads SVGAGI (reference sequence). V was clipped by 5 bases and J by 2 bases, with 10 bases between them. The CDR3 spans 14 residues. The CDR3 reads CASSARGAGNTIYF. In DNA form, the CDR3 reads TGTGCCAGCAGTGCTCGGGGGGCTGGAAACACCATATATTTT.

The rearrangement joins TRBV30 to TRBJ2-4; D might be TRBD2 (6 bases). CDR1 is GTSNPN and CDR2 is SVGIG in the germline V gene (reference sequence). V was pared by 1 base and J by 2 bases, with 12 bases between. The CDR3 is made up of 15 amino acids. CDR3 DNA sequence: TGTGCCTGGAGTGCCCGCGGGAACCCCAAAAACATTCAGTACTTC. Its translation is CAWSARGNPKNIQYF.

The chain is built from TRBV15 and TRBJ1-6; the D is unclear. The length of the CDR3 is 15 residues. V was cut by 3 bases and J by 8 bases, with 14 bases left in between. Germline CDR1 LNHNV, CDR2 YYDKDF (reference sequence). The CDR3 protein is CATSRGGVGDSPLHF. As DNA, the CDR3 is TGTGCCACCAGCAGGGGTGGGGTCGGAGATTCACCCCTCCACTTT.

The rearrangement uses TRBV10-3 and TRBJ2-7, with D possibly TRBD1 on 5 matching bases. From germline, CDR1 is ENHRY and CDR2 SYGVKD. The V gene lost 4 bases and the J gene lost 3 bases, with 16 bases spanning the gap. This CDR3 is 15 amino acids long. CDR3 coding DNA: TGTGCCATCAGTGGTTCTTGGGGCCCTTACTACGAGCAGTACTTC. It yields the protein CAISGSWGPYYEQYF.

The V gene is TRBV27, the J gene TRBJ1-1; no reliable D call. Germline loops: CDR1 MNHEY, CDR2 SMNVEV (reference sequence). CDR3 length: 13 amino acids. V was cut by 2 bases and J by 5 bases, with 9 bases left in between. The CDR3 sequence is CASSLRSVTEAFF. As DNA, the CDR3 is TGTGCCAGCAGTTTAAGGTCAGTTACTGAAGCTTTCTTT.